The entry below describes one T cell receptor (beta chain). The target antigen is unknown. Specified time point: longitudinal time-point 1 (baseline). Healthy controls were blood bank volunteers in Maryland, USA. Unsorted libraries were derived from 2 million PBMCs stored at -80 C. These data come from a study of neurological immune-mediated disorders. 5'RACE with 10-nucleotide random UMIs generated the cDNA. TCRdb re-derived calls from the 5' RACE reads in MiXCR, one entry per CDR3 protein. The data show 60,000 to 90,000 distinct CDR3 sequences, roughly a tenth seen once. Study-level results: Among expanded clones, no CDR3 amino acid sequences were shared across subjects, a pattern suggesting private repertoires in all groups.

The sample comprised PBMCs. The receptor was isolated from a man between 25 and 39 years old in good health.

The CDR3, as DNA: TGCGCCAGCAGCCGAACCTCAGGGGGTCCTCCCTACGAGCAGTACTTC. This translates into CASSRTSGGPPYEQYF. The chain couples TRBV4-1 to TRBJ2-7; 7 bases agree with TRBD1. Unmatched junction bases numbered 11, after V lost 4 bases and J lost 2 bases. CDR3 length equals 16 residues. The germline gives CDR1 MGHRA, CDR2 YSYEKL.